The source of this TCR beta chain is a study of shared clonotypes between healthy human individuals. As for this clone: Antigen specificity is unknown.

CD45RO negativity and positive selection for CCR7 defined naive CD8 cells, a population that excluded terminally differentiated effector memory CD45RA+ cells. The CDR3 totals 14 residues. Germline assignment: CDR1 MNHEY and CDR2 SMNVEV (reference sequence). Trimming stripped 8 bases from V and 2 bases from J, with 15 bases between. Each subset's genomic DNA was split evenly across several immunoSEQ plates. Repertoires were generated with immunoSEQ multiplex PCR, while TCRdb's copy carries only in-frame clones and drops some. The profile shows roughly 570,000 clones, roughly 98% of them singletons. Study conclusions and caveats: Naive subsets typically showed greater estimated richness than memory subsets.

This chain connects TRBV27 to TRBJ1-2; D possibly corresponds to TRBD1 (5 bases). The receptor was derived from a man aged 25-40 years in good health. Material for sequencing was naive CD8+ T cells sorted from blood. DNA for the CDR3: TGTGCCAGCGGCGGGGGGACCCCAAACTATGGCTACACCTTC. Encoded protein: CASGGGTPNYGYTF.